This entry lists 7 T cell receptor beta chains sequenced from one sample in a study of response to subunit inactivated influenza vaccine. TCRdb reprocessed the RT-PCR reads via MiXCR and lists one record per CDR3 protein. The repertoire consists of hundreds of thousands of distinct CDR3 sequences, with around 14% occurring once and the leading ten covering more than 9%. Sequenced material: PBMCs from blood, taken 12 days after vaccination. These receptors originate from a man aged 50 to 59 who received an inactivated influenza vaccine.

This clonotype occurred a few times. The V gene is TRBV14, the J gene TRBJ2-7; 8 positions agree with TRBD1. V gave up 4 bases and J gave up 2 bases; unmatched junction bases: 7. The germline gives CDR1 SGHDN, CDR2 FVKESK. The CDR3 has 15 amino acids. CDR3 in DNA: TGTGCCAGCAGCCGCGACAGGGGACTCACCTACGAGCAGTACTTC. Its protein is CASSRDRGLTYEQYF.

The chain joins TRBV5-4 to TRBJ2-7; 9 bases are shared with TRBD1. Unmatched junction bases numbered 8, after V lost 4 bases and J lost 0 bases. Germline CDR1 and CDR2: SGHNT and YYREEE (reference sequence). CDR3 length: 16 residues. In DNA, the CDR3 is TGTGCCAGCAGCCGAGGACAGGGGCTGAGCTCCTACGAGCAGTACTTC. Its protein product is CASSRGQGLSSYEQYF.

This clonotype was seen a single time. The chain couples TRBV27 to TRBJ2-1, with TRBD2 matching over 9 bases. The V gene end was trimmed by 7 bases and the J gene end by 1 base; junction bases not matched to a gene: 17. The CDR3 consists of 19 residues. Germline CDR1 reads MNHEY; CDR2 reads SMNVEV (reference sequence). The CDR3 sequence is CASTILSASGALSYNEQFF. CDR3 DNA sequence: TGTGCCAGCACCATATTATCGGCTAGCGGGGCACTTTCCTACAATGAGCAGTTCTTC.

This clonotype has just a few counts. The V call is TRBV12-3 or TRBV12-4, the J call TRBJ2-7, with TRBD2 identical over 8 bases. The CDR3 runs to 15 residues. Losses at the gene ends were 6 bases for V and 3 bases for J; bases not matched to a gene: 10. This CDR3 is CASSSLADGGYEQYF. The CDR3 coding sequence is TGTGCCAGCAGCTCACTAGCGGATGGGGGCTACGAGCAGTACTTC.

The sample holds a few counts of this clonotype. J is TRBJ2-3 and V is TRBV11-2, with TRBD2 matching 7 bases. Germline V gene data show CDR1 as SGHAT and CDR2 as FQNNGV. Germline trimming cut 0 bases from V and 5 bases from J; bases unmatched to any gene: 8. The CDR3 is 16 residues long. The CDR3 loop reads CASSLEGLGAQDTQYF. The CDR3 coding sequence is TGTGCCAGCAGCTTAGAAGGACTAGGGGCCCAAGATACGCAGTATTTT.

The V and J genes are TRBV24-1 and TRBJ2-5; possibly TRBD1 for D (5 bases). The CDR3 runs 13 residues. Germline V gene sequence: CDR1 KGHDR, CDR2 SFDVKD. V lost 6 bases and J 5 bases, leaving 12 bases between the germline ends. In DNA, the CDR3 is TGTGCCACCAGTATGACAGATCCCGAGACCCAGTACTTC. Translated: CATSMTDPETQYF.

In DNA form, the CDR3 reads TGTGCCAGCAGAACGGGCAGAATCGATGAAAAACTGTTTTTT. Protein product: CASRTGRIDEKLFF. The chain combines TRBV6-1 with TRBJ1-4; no definite D call. This CDR3 region has 14 residues. Deletions cut 6 bases from V and 6 bases from J, with 14 bases between. Germline V lookup: CDR1 MNHNS, CDR2 SASEGT.